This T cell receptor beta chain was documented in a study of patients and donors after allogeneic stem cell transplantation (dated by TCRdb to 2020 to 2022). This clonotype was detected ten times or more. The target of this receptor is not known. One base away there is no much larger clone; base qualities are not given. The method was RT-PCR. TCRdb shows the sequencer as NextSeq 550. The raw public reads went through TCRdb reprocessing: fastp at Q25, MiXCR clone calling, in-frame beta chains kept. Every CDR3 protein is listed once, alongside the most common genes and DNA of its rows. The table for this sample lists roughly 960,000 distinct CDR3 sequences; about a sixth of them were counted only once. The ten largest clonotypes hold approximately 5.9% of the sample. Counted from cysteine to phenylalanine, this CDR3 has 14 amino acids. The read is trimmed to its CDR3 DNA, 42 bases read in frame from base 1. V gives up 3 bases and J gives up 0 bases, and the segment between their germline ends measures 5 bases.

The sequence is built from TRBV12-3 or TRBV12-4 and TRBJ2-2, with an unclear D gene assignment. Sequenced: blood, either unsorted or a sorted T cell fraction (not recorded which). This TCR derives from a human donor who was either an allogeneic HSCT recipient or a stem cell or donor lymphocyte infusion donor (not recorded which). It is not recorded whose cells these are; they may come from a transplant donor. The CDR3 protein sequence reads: CASSFGTNTGELFF. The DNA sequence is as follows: TGTGCCAGCAGTTTTGGCACGAACACCGGGGAGCTGTTTTTT.